The entry below describes one TCR beta chain. The antigen it recognizes is unknown. The input lacks base qualities; no much larger clone sits a single base away. The data belong to a study of shared T cell receptors in the human thymus (dated by TCRdb to about 2021). Study-level background: The study investigated the way shared, self-reactive T-cell receptor alpha chains are produced in the human thymus.

Here V drops 1 base and J drops 7 bases, and the junction holds 8 bases not matched to any gene. The cysteine opens and the phenylalanine closes a CDR3 of 15 amino acids. This entry keeps only the CDR3 DNA: 45 bases, framed from base 1. For CDR1 and CDR2, the germline V gene lists MGHRA and YSYEKL. The library was produced with the immunoSEQ multiplex PCR assay. Not all clones reach the TCRdb copy of this immuneACCESS table, which keeps in-frame sequences only. Checked studies attribute under half of the gap to unresolved V genes and leave the rest unexplained. This sample comprises hundreds of thousands of clones, 70% to 90% of them detected only once. Of the sample, around 0.0099% is held by the ten largest clones. The same specimen was also included in a second study, on human thymus T cells. According to the second study: Immunologically healthy infants undergoing open corrective cardiac surgery for congenital heart defects in Finland were used as donors. Thymus tissue was collected as surgical resects that were removed during corrective cardiac surgery. Both the thymic and the peripheral blood repertoires appeared to show biased V and J gene segment usage. Highly overlapping thymic TCR repertoires among unrelated individuals were reported in the related research. The study described the TCR alpha and beta repertoires in fewer than 10 infant thymus samples and a few matching peripheral blood samples. The infant donors were about 6 to 244 days old, and the cohort included five to seven males and a couple of females. Thymocytes were mechanically released from the tissue and were stored as pellets of 10-30 million cells at -70 degrees C. A QIAsymphony instrument was used to extract genomic DNA from frozen cell pellets. Using the immunoSEQ multiplex PCR assay, the TCRB and TCRAD loci were amplified from a standardized quantity of quality-controlled genomic DNA. The amplicons spanned the V(D)J region and were long enough to cover the CDR3 and allow V and J genes to be identified. The amplicons were sequenced on an Illumina platform via the commercial immunoSEQ service. Primer bias and sequencing errors were corrected as previously described, and TCRAD and TCRB definitions were based on the IMGT database. Analysis of the repertoires was done with immunoSEQ Analyzer 3.0 and VDJTools and included basic statistics, V/J segment usage, diversity estimates, rarefaction and pairwise overlap. Chao1, ChaoE, Efron-Thisted, Shannon and inverse Simpson indices were used to estimate diversity, which was also estimated on datasets down-sampled to the smallest sample. Repertoire overlap used strict matching of CDR3 nucleotide sequence, V gene and J gene, with Jaccard-based multidimensional scaling clustering. On average, thymus samples yielded 800,000 or so unique TCRB clonotypes, whereas blood samples yielded some 80,000.

Sequencing input: thymocytes. This chain joins TRBV4-1 to TRBJ2-7, and 9 junction bases match TRBD2. This TCR was recovered from a boy younger than two with a congenital heart defect. Donor details come from another sample of the same person, matched by shared clones. The DNA sequence is given as TGCGCCAGCAGCCAAGCATCGCTAGCGGGATTGGAGCAGTACTTC. Translated, this gives CASSQASLAGLEQYF.